Below are 30 T cell receptor beta chains sequenced from a single sample in a study of T cell responses to AZD1222 COVID-19 vaccine. Method: immunoSEQ multiplex PCR; TCRdb's copy keeps in-frame clones and lacks some. Here the sample spans about 84,000 clones, approximately 83% being singletons. Sample: peripheral blood, taken 28 days after the second AZD1222 dose. These receptor sequences come from an adult who received the AZD1222 COVID-19 vaccine.

The J gene is TRBJ1-5, the V gene TRBV30, with D perhaps TRBD1 (5 bases). Trimming pared 0 bases from V and 0 bases from J, leaving 9 bases between. Germline CDR1 and CDR2: GTSNPN and SVGIG (reference sequence). The CDR3 consists of 15 residues. Here the CDR3 reads CAWSVGQGSNQPQHF. The CDR3 DNA follows: TGTGCCTGGAGTGTAGGGCAGGGTAGCAATCAGCCCCAGCATTTT. Using reference TRBV30 and TRBJ1-5 for the parts outside the CDR3, the full variable domain is SQTIHQWPATLVQPVGSPLSLECTVEGTSNPNLYWYRQAAGRGLQLLFYSVGIGQISSEVPQNLSASRPQDRQFILSSKKLLLSDSGFYLCAWSVGQGSNQPQHFGDGTRLSIL.

The genes are TRBV19 and TRBJ1-5; D unresolved. V was trimmed by 6 bases and J by 0 bases, leaving 6 bases between them. CDR1 is LNHDA, CDR2 SQIVND, per germline (reference sequence). The CDR3 covers 13 residues. The CDR3 region has the DNA TGTGCCAGTAGCTATAATAGCAATCAGCCCCAGCATTTT. It translates to CASSYNSNQPQHF.

This clone has only a few counts. This rearrangement joins TRBV7-9 to TRBJ2-3; D is perhaps TRBD1 or TRBD2 (6 bases each). This CDR3 contains 11 residues. Germline CDR1 SEHNR, CDR2 FQNEAQ (reference sequence). V gave up 8 bases and J gave up 6 bases, with 9 bases separating them. CDR3 nucleotides: TGTGCCAGCCGGAGGGGGGATACGCAGTATTTT. Protein product: CASRRGDTQYF.

The gene calls are TRBV7-9 and TRBJ1-1, with D possibly being TRBD1 (5 bases). The CDR3 has 14 amino acids. Germline V CDR1 and CDR2: SEHNR, FQNEAQ (reference sequence). Trimming left V 5 bases short and J 1 base short, with 11 bases between. In nucleotides, the CDR3 is TGTGCCAGCAGCCCCCAGGGCAGGAACACTGAAGCTTTCTTT. Protein: CASSPQGRNTEAFF.

In its sample, this clone is medium-sized (0.01 to 0.1%). This chain links TRBV6-6 with TRBJ1-1; D unclear. There are 13 residues in the CDR3. The V gene's germline CDR1 is MNHNY and CDR2 SVGAGI (reference sequence). V dropped 3 bases and J dropped 2 bases, with 7 bases sitting between them. The CDR3 region has the DNA TGTGCCAGCAGTTATGACGCAAACACTGAAGCTTTCTTT. It encodes CASSYDANTEAFF.

V gene TRBV18 combines with J gene TRBJ1-4; D is unclear. V was shortened by 3 bases and J by 8 bases, with 13 bases between the two germline ends. Per the germline V gene, CDR1 is KGHSH and CDR2 is LQKENI. The CDR3 covers 14 residues. CDR3 coding DNA: TGTGCCAGCTCACCTGGTAGCAAGGGAGAAAAACTGTTTTTT. Amino acids: CASSPGSKGEKLFF.

The chain carries TRBV6-6 and TRBJ1-5; TRBD1 matches at 8 bases. Per the germline V gene, CDR1 is MNHNY and CDR2 is SVGAGI (reference sequence). V shed 6 bases, J shed 5 bases, and the junction held 9 bases outside the gene matches. CDR3 length: 15 residues. CDR3 nucleotides: TGTGCCAGCAGGGCGGGGGACAGGACCCATCAGCCCCAGCATTTT. It codes for CASRAGDRTHQPQHF.

This chain links TRBV14 with TRBJ1-1; maybe TRBD1 (6 bases). Trimming left V 3 bases short and J 11 bases short, with 22 bases between. Germline CDR1 and CDR2: SGHDN and FVKESK. The CDR3 sequence is 15 residues long. The CDR3 sequence: CASSHNQGSRTVAFF. CDR3 DNA: TGTGCCAGCAGCCATAACCAGGGGTCTCGGACAGTCGCTTTCTTT.

This clone was seen a single time. The chain carries TRBV28 and TRBJ1-1; a possible D gene is TRBD1 (5 bases). Germline CDR1 is MDHEN and CDR2 is SYDVKM. This CDR3 is built from 15 residues. V shed 7 bases and J shed 11 bases, with 26 bases lying between them. CDR3 sequence: CASTPSRAGIGSAFF. Here the CDR3 DNA reads TGTGCCAGCACCCCCTCGAGGGCAGGGATCGGTTCGGCTTTCTTT.

The gene calls are TRBV10-3 and TRBJ2-7, with 9 bases identical to TRBD1. The CDR3 loop spans 16 amino acids. From germline, CDR1 is ENHRY and CDR2 SYGVKD. With 2 bases clipped from V and 2 bases from J, the junction kept 7 bases outside the gene matches. The CDR3 sequence: CAISETGQGKPYEQYV. DNA for the CDR3: TGTGCCATCAGTGAGACGGGACAGGGTAAACCCTACGAGCAGTACGTC.

The CDR3 DNA reads TGTGCCAGCAGCCCCGAAACCGATGAAGCTTTCTTT. It yields the protein CASSPETDEAFF. This chain uses TRBV28 with TRBJ1-1; D ambiguous. Germline-derived CDR1 and CDR2 are MDHEN and SYDVKM. Trimming shortened V by 6 bases and J by 7 bases, and 12 bases separated the two germline ends. The CDR3 is 12 residues long.

V gene TRBV5-8 combines with J gene TRBJ1-5, with 10 nucleotides matching TRBD1. The CDR3 totals 15 residues. Germline CDR1 is SGHTS and CDR2 is YDEGEE. With V trimmed by 2 bases and J by 6 bases, 5 bases remained unmatched. Written as DNA, the CDR3 is TGTGCCAGCAGCTTCTCCGGGACAGGGGTTCAGCCCCAGCATTTT. It encodes CASSFSGTGVQPQHF. The variable domain in full, completed from reference TRBV5-8 and TRBJ1-5, reads EAGVTQSPTHLIKTRGQQATLRCSPISGHTSVYWYQQALGLGLQFLLWYDEGEERNRGNFPPRFSGRQFPNYSSELNVNALELEDSALYLCASSFSGTGVQPQHFGDGTRLSIL.

The genes are TRBV7-9 and TRBJ2-7; weak D call: TRBD1 (5 bases). V lost 5 bases, J lost 3 bases, and 8 bases lay in between. CDR1 and CDR2 from the germline V gene are SEHNR and FQNEAQ (reference sequence). CDR3 length: 12 amino acids. As DNA, the CDR3 is TGTGCCAGCAGCCTACAGGACTACGAGCAGTACTTC. Amino acids: CASSLQDYEQYF. Combining the CDR3 with reference TRBV7-9 and TRBJ2-7 gives the whole variable domain DTGVSQNPRHKITKRGQNVTFRCDPISEHNRLYWYRQTLGQGPEFLTYFQNEAQLEKSRLLSDRFSAERPKGSFSTLEIQRTEQGDSAMYLCASSLQDYEQYFGPGTRLTVT.

This clone was detected only once. V and J are TRBV14 and TRBJ2-1, with TRBD2 identical over 8 bases. Germline CDR1 SGHDN, CDR2 FVKESK. The CDR3 consists of 13 residues. The V gene end was trimmed by 0 bases and the J gene end by 15 bases; junction bases not matched to a gene: 7. The CDR3 here is CASSQEIYSGGFF. CDR3 DNA: TGTGCCAGCAGCCAAGAGATTTACAGCGGGGGGTTCTTC.

The genes are TRBV4-1 and TRBJ1-5; D call uncertain. CDR3 length: 16 amino acids. Deletions cut 0 bases from V and 4 bases from J, with 13 bases between. Germline CDR1 MGHRA, CDR2 YSYEKL. The CDR3 nucleotides are TGCGCCAGCAGCCAAGACTTTCAGGTCCGAAATCAGCCCCAGCATTTT. It yields the protein CASSQDFQVRNQPQHF.

The V gene is TRBV29-1, the J gene TRBJ2-2; maybe TRBD1 (6 bases). The V end was cut by 6 bases, the J end by 6 bases, with 17 bases between. Per germline, CDR1 SQVTM and CDR2 ANQGSEA. The CDR3 is made up of 14 amino acids. CDR3 sequence: CSVRDTMGAGELFF. DNA of the CDR3: TGCAGCGTCCGGGACACCATGGGAGCCGGGGAGCTGTTTTTT.

The chain couples TRBV9 to TRBJ2-1; weak D call: TRBD2 (6 bases). This CDR3 is 15 amino acids long. Trimming removed 0 bases from V and 7 bases from J, with 14 bases in between. The germline V gene encodes CDR1 SGDLS and CDR2 YYNGEE. The DNA for the CDR3 is TGTGCCAGCAGCGTAGGCGGAGGGCCCTTTAATGAGCAGTTCTTC. Residues: CASSVGGGPFNEQFF.

This chain links TRBV15 with TRBJ1-1, with a tentative D call TRBD1 (5 bases). Germline V CDR1 and CDR2: LNHNV, YYDKDF (reference sequence). V was shortened by 1 base and J by 11 bases, with 17 bases between the two germline ends. The CDR3 runs 14 residues. CDR3 amino acids: CATSRGDRGPEAFF. CDR3 nucleotides: TGTGCCACCAGCAGAGGGGATAGGGGCCCGGAGGCTTTCTTT.

The chain employs TRBV19 and TRBJ1-3; weak D call: TRBD1 (6 bases). Trimming stripped 6 bases from V and 3 bases from J, with 15 bases between. The CDR3 length is 15 residues. CDR1 LNHDA and CDR2 SQIVND come from the germline V gene (reference sequence). The CDR3 reads CASRMGGGFGNTIYF. In nucleotides, the CDR3 is TGTGCCAGTAGGATGGGGGGGGGCTTTGGAAACACCATATATTTT.

The V call is TRBV18, the J call TRBJ1-1; no definite D call. The CDR3 covers 15 residues. V lost 3 bases and J lost 0, with 11 bases in between. Germline V gives CDR1 KGHSH, CDR2 LQKENI. DNA for the CDR3: TGTGCCAGCTCACCGGACCGCAGCGTGAACACTGAAGCTTTCTTT. Translation: CASSPDRSVNTEAFF.

The chain joins TRBV10-3 to TRBJ1-4; 8 bases agree with TRBD1. Trimming at V came to 4 bases and at J to 8 bases, leaving 12 bases not matched to a gene. This CDR3 contains 16 residues. CDR1 ENHRY and CDR2 SYGVKD come from the germline V gene. The CDR3 loop reads CAISANRQGSGEKLFF. The CDR3 bases are TGTGCCATCAGTGCTAACCGACAGGGGAGCGGGGAAAAACTGTTTTTT.

This sequence joins TRBV7-8 and TRBJ2-1, with 8 bases matching TRBD2. This CDR3 has 15 residues. CDR1 is SGHVS and CDR2 is FQNEAQ in the germline V gene. V lost 5 bases, J lost 0 bases, and 3 bases stayed unmatched. The CDR3 reads CASSPLAGSYNEQFF. The CDR3 coding sequence is TGTGCCAGCAGCCCGCTAGCGGGCTCCTACAATGAGCAGTTCTTC.

This chain uses TRBV7-6 with TRBJ2-5, with TRBD2 matching over 12 bases. The trim removed 1 base at V and 4 bases at J, leaving 4 bases unmatched. CDR1 and CDR2 (germline): SGHVS, FNYEAQ. This CDR3 is 16 amino acids long. The CDR3 region is CASSLVLAGGIETQYF. The CDR3 DNA sequence: TGTGCCAGCAGCTTAGTTCTAGCGGGGGGGATAGAGACCCAGTACTTC. Full variable domain (missing parts from reference TRBV7-6 and TRBJ2-5): GAGVSQSPRYKVTKRGQDVALRCDPISGHVSLYWYRQALGQGPEFLTYFNYEAQQDKSGLPNDRFSAERPEGSISTLTIQRTEQRDSAMYRCASSLVLAGGIETQYFGPGTRLLVL.

The V call is TRBV7-2, the J call TRBJ1-6; the match to TRBD1 covers 9 bases. This CDR3 is built from 16 residues. V lost 2 bases, J lost 9 bases, and 8 bases stayed unmatched. Germline CDR1 is SGHTA and CDR2 is FQGNSA. The CDR3 protein is CASSLRDRGYGSPLHF. The CDR3 DNA follows: TGTGCCAGCAGCTTAAGAGACAGGGGGTACGGTTCACCCCTCCACTTT.

This chain connects TRBV5-1 to TRBJ2-7; 9 bases line up with TRBD2. This CDR3 is 17 amino acids long. Germline V gene sequence: CDR1 SGHRS, CDR2 YFSETQ. V gave up 3 bases and J gave up 2 bases; unmatched junction bases: 12. The CDR3, as DNA: TGCGCCAGCAGCTCCGGACCGGGACTAGCTGAGACCTACGAGCAGTACTTC. Amino acids: CASSSGPGLAETYEQYF. The full variable domain, in which reference TRBV5-1 and TRBJ2-7 provide the parts outside the CDR3, is KAGVTQTPRYLIKTRGQQVTLSCSPISGHRSVSWYQQTPGQGLQFLFEYFSETQRNKGNFPGRFSGRQFSNSRSEMNVSTLELGDSALYLCASSSGPGLAETYEQYFGPGTRLTVT.

This clone was observed once. J is TRBJ1-1 and V is TRBV15; D gene ambiguous. Deletions cut 3 bases from V and 4 bases from J, with 12 bases between. Germline CDR1 reads LNHNV; CDR2 reads YYDKDF (reference sequence). The CDR3 loop spans 14 amino acids. CDR3 protein: CATSSQEIGTEAFF. The CDR3 region has the DNA TGTGCCACCAGCAGTCAGGAGATTGGCACTGAAGCTTTCTTT.

This clone was found a few times. V gene TRBV23-1 combines with J gene TRBJ1-6; no definite D call. TRBV23-1 is noted as an ORF with a role that remains uncertain. V was cut by 5 bases and J by 9 bases, with 5 bases left in between. The length of the CDR3 is 11 residues. The chain's CDR3 is CASSSVSPLHF. DNA of the CDR3: TGCGCCAGCAGTTCTGTTTCACCCCTCCACTTT.

The chain couples TRBV5-5 to TRBJ1-1, with D uncertain. The germline V gene encodes CDR1 SGHKS and CDR2 YYEKEE (reference sequence). The CDR3 runs 15 residues. V lost 0 bases and J 6 bases, leaving 15 bases between the germline ends. The CDR3 loop reads CASSLAPGWIPEAFF. In DNA, the CDR3 is TGTGCCAGCAGCTTGGCCCCGGGATGGATTCCTGAAGCTTTCTTT.

This clone was detected a few times. The chain couples TRBV19 to TRBJ1-2, with a weak D call TRBD1 (5 bases). Trimming took 4 bases from V and 4 from J, leaving 13 bases between them. The CDR3 extends over 14 amino acids. CDR1 and CDR2 from the germline V gene are LNHDA and SQIVND (reference sequence). CDR3 sequence: CASSTAGRPYGYTF. The DNA of the CDR3 is TGTGCCAGTAGTACTGCGGGACGCCCCTATGGCTACACCTTC.

V gene TRBV9 combines with J gene TRBJ2-1; D call uncertain. The ends were cut back, 0 bases at V and 0 bases at J, with 10 bases in the middle. The CDR3 consists of 16 residues. The germline V gene has CDR1 SGDLS and CDR2 YYNGEE. CDR3 bases: TGTGCCAGCAGCGTAGCTACGGAGAGCTCCTACAATGAGCAGTTCTTC. This translates into CASSVATESSYNEQFF.